This T cell receptor beta chain was sequenced for a study of spatial heterogeneity in lung cancer. Study-level background: Beta-chain sequences consistently outnumbered alpha-chain sequences in detection.

Germline CDR1 and CDR2: SGHRS and YFSETQ. There are 12 residues in the CDR3. Trimming removed 0 bases from V and 6 bases from J, with 7 bases in between. TCRdb used MiXCR to reprocess the 5' RACE reads, holding one entry per CDR3 protein. The sample yields 50,000 to 75,000 distinct CDR3 sequences, about 5.9% seen once. Time point denoted: sample taken at primary tumor resection. Unsorted samples of tumor, nontumor lung or frozen PBMC had their whole RNA sequenced. This clonotype was counted between two and nine times. The V call is TRBV5-1, the J call TRBJ2-7; unclear D gene. The sample consisted of PBMCs, taken at surgery. The sequence was obtained from a female donor with early-stage non-small cell lung cancer. CDR3 sequence reads: CASSLEGSEQYF. The CDR3 bases are TGCGCCAGCAGCTTGGAGGGAAGCGAGCAGTACTTC.